This record covers a single TCR beta chain. The CDR3 totals 11 residues. V lost 3 bases to trimming and J lost 6 bases, with 8 bases between them. CDR1 is DFQATT, CDR2 SNEGSKA, per germline (reference sequence). Residents of about two dozen US areas, aged roughly 18 to 89 years, made up the participants. This record belongs to a study of blood T cell repertoires in COVID-19. Study-level background: Donors in the United States, Italy and Spain gave samples during acute or convalescent COVID-19.

Authors' methods: For nucleated cells, counts were estimated from reference gene primer amplification. This table comes from immunoSEQ multiplex PCR, and its TCRdb copy is limited to in-frame clones, with some not included. The V and J calls and clone size are taken from that table; D and trimming were inferred from the DNA. The profile shows about 250,000 clones, around nine tenths of them singletons. The specimen was PBMCs or T cells enriched from blood (not recorded which). This rearrangement joins TRBV20-1 to TRBJ1-1; D uncertain. The receptor was isolated from a woman between 50 and 59 years old who had recovered from COVID-19. This chain's CDR3 is CSASSVAEAFF. CDR3 DNA: TGCAGTGCTAGTTCGGTCGCTGAAGCTTTCTTT.